These 21 T cell receptor beta chains were sequenced from one sample in a study of T cells after yellow fever vaccination. TCRdb itself ran the 5' RACE reads through MiXCR, one entry per CDR3 protein. The sample has approximately 300,000 distinct CDR3 sequences, approximately 12% seen once. The sequencing used CD4+ T cells sorted from PBMCs, collected 45 days after the yellow fever booster vaccination. Receptors were obtained from a man younger than 35 who received the YFV17D yellow fever vaccine.

Ten or more counts support this clonotype. The chain joins TRBV6-5 to TRBJ1-4; TRBD1 might be the D (5 bases). Trimming stripped 2 bases from V and 4 bases from J, with 26 bases between. The CDR3 is made up of 20 amino acids. In germline, CDR1 is MNHEY, CDR2 SVGAGI. The CDR3 here is CASSYKRGATLGSGNEKLFF. The CDR3 DNA reads as TGTGCCAGCAGTTACAAACGCGGGGCGACTCTTGGCTCTGGTAATGAAAAACTGTTTTTT.

Turning to this clonotype: The CDR3 does not end in the conserved phenylalanine or tryptophan, so this is likely a read error. The chain uses TRBV12-3 or TRBV12-4 and TRBJ1-4, with 7 positions matching TRBD1. V dropped 6 bases and J dropped 7; count of bases not matched to a gene: 11. The CDR3 length is 15 residues. Here the CDR3 DNA reads TGTGCCAGCAGGGAAGGGGGCGCGGGTAGTGAAAAACTGTTTATT. Residues: CASREGGAGSEKLFI.

The chain uses TRBV2 and TRBJ2-1; 9 bases map to TRBD2. The CDR3 consists of 16 residues. Germline lookup yields CDR1 SNHLY and CDR2 FYNNEI. V shed 3 bases and J 9 bases; nucleotides not matched to a gene: 12. The CDR3 reads CASSEGAGGYRIEQFF. The CDR3 coding sequence is TGTGCCAGCAGTGAGGGAGCGGGGGGCTACAGGATTGAGCAGTTCTTC.

V and J are TRBV4-2 and TRBJ1-1, with TRBD1 identical over 7 bases. V dropped 4 bases and J dropped 1; count of bases not matched to a gene: 3. The CDR3 is 14 amino acids. Germline CDR1 LGHNA, CDR2 YNFKEQ. DNA of the CDR3: TGTGCCAGCAGCCCAGGGGGGAAGAACACTGAAGCTTTCTTT. Translation: CASSPGGKNTEAFF.

The J gene is TRBJ2-2, the V gene TRBV6-2 or TRBV6-3; possibly TRBD2 for D (5 bases). V lost 6 bases and J lost 2, with 13 bases in between. The CDR3 totals 15 residues. CDR1 and CDR2 from the germline V gene are MNHEY and SVGEGT. CDR3 residues: CASSAGRTNTGELFF. The CDR3 bases are TGTGCCAGCAGCGCCGGACGGACTAACACCGGGGAGCTGTTTTTT.

This clonotype occurred a few times. V usage is TRBV12-3 or TRBV12-4 and J usage is TRBJ2-4; D might be TRBD1 or TRBD2, each matching 7 bases. With 5 bases removed from V and 8 bases from J, the gap between germline ends came to 22 bases. This CDR3 spans 16 amino acids. CDR3 residues: CASSRGRGSHGDIQYF. In DNA form, the CDR3 reads TGTGCCAGCAGTAGGGGGCGGGGGAGCCATGGGGACATTCAGTACTTC.

This clonotype was observed a handful of times. The chain couples TRBV28 to TRBJ2-6; D might be TRBD1 (6 bases). CDR1 is MDHEN, CDR2 SYDVKM, per germline. The CDR3 length is 14 residues. Trimming took 7 bases from V and 2 from J, leaving 9 bases between them. The CDR3 DNA reads as TGTGCCAGCACCCACAGGGCTGGGGCCAACGTCCTGACTTTC. Translated, it gives CASTHRAGANVLTF.

This clonotype was picked up a small number of times. The rearrangement joins TRBV12-3 or TRBV12-4 to TRBJ2-3; the D gene could be TRBD1 or TRBD2 (5 bases each). CDR3 length equals 16 residues. V dropped 6 bases and J dropped 3 bases, with 19 bases sitting between them. The DNA of the CDR3 is TGTGCCAGCAGCCTACTAGGGACCCGGGGAACAGATACGCAGTATTTT. The encoded protein is CASSLLGTRGTDTQYF.

In its sample, this clonotype was seen a few times. The J gene is TRBJ2-1, the V gene TRBV11-1; D may correspond to TRBD1 or TRBD2 (5 bases each). This CDR3 region has 13 residues. Looked up from germline, CDR1 is SGHAT and CDR2 is FQDESV (reference sequence). Trimming removed 1 base from V and 9 bases from J, with 10 bases in between. The CDR3 DNA is TGTGCCAGCAGCTTAGACGGGGCCGGTGAGCAGTTCTTC. It yields the protein CASSLDGAGEQFF. Using reference TRBV11-1 and TRBJ2-1 for the parts outside the CDR3, the full variable domain is EAEVAQSPRYKITEKSQAVAFWCDPISGHATLYWYRQILGQGPELLVQFQDESVVDDSQLPKDRFSAERLKGVDSTLKIQPAELGDSAMYLCASSLDGAGEQFFGPGTRLTVL.

The CDR3 reads CASSWKAGDGYTF. The CDR3 coding sequence is TGTGCCAGCAGCTGGAAGGCAGGGGATGGCTACACCTTC. The chain links TRBV7-2 to TRBJ1-2, with D possibly TRBD1 on 6 matching bases. The germline gives CDR1 SGHTA, CDR2 FQGNSA. This CDR3 has 13 residues. Trimming cost V 4 bases and J 6 bases, with 12 bases left between them.

The table lists this clonotype with a few counts. The V and J genes are TRBV14 and TRBJ2-5, with D perhaps matching TRBD1 or TRBD2 (5 bases each). V was pared by 6 bases and J by 1 base, with 9 bases between. Germline-derived CDR1 and CDR2 are SGHDN and FVKESK. The CDR3 is made up of 13 amino acids. In DNA, the CDR3 is TGTGCCAGCAGGCCCGGGGCCCAAGAGACCCAGTACTTC. This codes for CASRPGAQETQYF.

This clonotype was found many times. The chain joins TRBV7-2 to TRBJ2-3; 8 positions agree with TRBD2. The CDR3 has 15 residues. CDR1 is SGHTA and CDR2 is FQGNSA in the germline V gene. The V segment lost 1 base and the J segment 9 bases; nucleotides outside the gene matches: 9. The CDR3 DNA reads as TGTGCCAGCAGCTTAGATGGTAGCGGGGTAATGACGCAGTATTTT. Residues: CASSLDGSGVMTQYF.

J is TRBJ1-5 and V is TRBV7-6, with 9 bases lining up with TRBD1. Germline values: CDR1 SGHVS, CDR2 FNYEAQ. Unmatched junction bases numbered 5, after V lost 2 bases and J lost 9 bases. The length of the CDR3 is 14 residues. The chain's CDR3 is CASSLRDRVSPQHF. The CDR3 region has the DNA TGTGCCAGCAGCTTAAGGGACAGGGTGTCGCCCCAGCATTTT.

This clonotype was counted ten times or more. V and J are TRBV5-4 and TRBJ2-1; 12 bases agree with TRBD2. The CDR3 runs 16 residues. Looked up from germline, CDR1 is SGHNT and CDR2 is YYREEE (reference sequence). V shed 4 bases and J 13 bases; nucleotides not matched to a gene: 15. CDR3 DNA: TGTGCCAGCAGCGCGGACCGTGGACTAGCGGGGATGAAACAGTTCTTC. Residues: CASSADRGLAGMKQFF. Full variable domain (rest looked up from reference TRBV5-4 and TRBJ2-1): ETGVTQSPTHLIKTRGQQVTLRCSSQSGHNTVSWYQQALGQGPQFIFQYYREEENGRGNFPPRFSGLQFPNYSSELNVNALELDDSALYLCASSADRGLAGMKQFFGPGTRLTVL.

This chain joins TRBV20-1 and TRBJ2-3; TRBD1 might be the D (6 bases). The ends were cut back, 6 bases at V and 1 base at J, with 14 bases in the middle. Germline values: CDR1 DFQATT, CDR2 SNEGSKA (reference sequence). This CDR3 region has 14 residues. The CDR3 sequence: CSAVRDIGTDTQYF. As DNA, the CDR3 is TGCAGTGCGGTTAGGGACATCGGCACAGATACGCAGTATTTT.

This clonotype has just a few counts. The rearrangement links TRBV7-2 to TRBJ2-1; TRBD1 matches 9 bases. The length of the CDR3 is 16 residues. Germline V gene lookup returns CDR1 SGHTA and CDR2 FQGNSA. The trim removed 6 bases at V and 3 bases at J, leaving 9 bases unmatched. The CDR3, as DNA: TGTGCCAGCAGTCAAGACCGGGACAGGGTCTACAATGAGCAGTTCTTC. Amino acids: CASSQDRDRVYNEQFF.

The J gene is TRBJ2-3, the V gene TRBV7-9; the D is unclear. This CDR3 spans 17 amino acids. Germline values: CDR1 SEHNR, CDR2 FQNEAQ (reference sequence). V was cut by 1 base and J by 0 bases, with 14 bases left in between. In nucleotides, the CDR3 is TGTGCCAGCAGCTTAGTAGTATCAGCCTTCAGCACAGATACGCAGTATTTT. Its protein is CASSLVVSAFSTDTQYF.

This clonotype was detected a few times. The CDR3 DNA reads TGTGCCAGCAGTCTTGGGACCTCTGAAGCTTTCTTT. This encodes CASSLGTSEAFF. V gene TRBV7-8 combines with J gene TRBJ1-1; a weak D match, TRBD1 (5 bases). The CDR3 sequence is 12 residues long. Germline loops: CDR1 SGHVS, CDR2 FQNEAQ. V was pared by 6 bases and J by 6 bases, with 11 bases between.

This clonotype occurred a few times. J is TRBJ2-3 and V is TRBV5-4; the D is unclear. Trimming cost V 4 bases and J 0 bases, with 15 bases left between them. CDR1 and CDR2 (germline): SGHNT, YYREEE (reference sequence). CDR3 length equals 16 residues. CDR3 in DNA: TGTGCCAGCAGCCGTAGGAGAGGAATGAGCACAGATACGCAGTATTTT. Its protein is CASSRRRGMSTDTQYF.

In its sample, this clonotype was seen many times. The J gene is TRBJ1-2, the V gene TRBV5-5; 9 positions match TRBD1. Germline CDR1 is SGHKS and CDR2 is YYEKEE (reference sequence). The V segment lost 1 base and the J segment 5 bases; nucleotides outside the gene matches: 9. The CDR3 contains 16 residues. Written as DNA, the CDR3 is TGTGCCAGCAGCTTGAGGACAGGGGTTGGAATTTATGGCTACACCTTC. Amino acids: CASSLRTGVGIYGYTF.

This chain connects TRBV10-3 to TRBJ1-3; D gene uncertain. The CDR3 covers 14 residues. The V and J ends lost 4 bases and 8 bases respectively, with 15 bases between them. The germline gives CDR1 ENHRY, CDR2 SYGVKD. The CDR3 bases are TGTGCCATCAGTGGAGGTAATCGGTTGGACACCATATATTTT. This sequence encodes CAISGGNRLDTIYF.